The 4 T cell receptor beta chains below come from one sample, sequenced in a study of tumor-infiltrating lymphocytes in primary liver carcinoma. Germline DNA was also extracted, and blood RNA was taken from unsorted whole blood. A constant-region primer primed TCR beta cDNA synthesis from about 0.45 ug of total RNA. For TCR beta, libraries were produced by three nested multiplex PCR rounds using slightly modified ARM-PCR. The first two PCR rounds, around 10 cycles each, used TRBV1-TRBV30 forward primers and a C-beta reverse primer. TCRdb reprocessed the multiplex PCR reads via MiXCR and lists one record per CDR3 protein. In the table there are 190,000 or so distinct CDR3 sequences, less than 65% of which are singletons. Sequencing was carried out using peripheral blood. These receptors came from an older woman with primary liver carcinoma and hepatitis B virus infection.

The gene calls are TRBV5-1 and TRBJ1-1, with 12 bases matching TRBD1. The CDR3 has 15 amino acids. Germline trimming cut 4 bases from V and 6 bases from J; bases unmatched to any gene: 7. CDR1 is SGHRS, CDR2 YFSETQ, per germline. CDR3 protein: CASSEGTGGEAEAFF. The CDR3 DNA sequence: TGCGCCAGCAGCGAAGGGACAGGGGGCGAAGCTGAAGCTTTCTTT.

The chain links TRBV7-9 to TRBJ2-7; D is possibly TRBD2 (5 bases). The V and J ends lost 0 bases and 4 bases respectively, with 25 bases between them. The CDR3 totals 19 residues. Germline assignment: CDR1 SEHNR and CDR2 FQNEAQ (reference sequence). CDR3 residues: CASSLARVVSSDHPYEQYF. Written as DNA, the CDR3 is TGTGCCAGCAGCTTAGCGCGGGTCGTGTCTTCCGACCACCCTTACGAGCAGTACTTC.

CDR3 sequence reads: CASSLKGDGTPLHF. For the CDR3, the DNA is TGTGCCAGCAGCTTGAAGGGGGATGGGACACCCCTCCACTTT. The V call is TRBV5-4, the J call TRBJ1-6; D might be TRBD1 (6 bases). This CDR3 is built from 14 residues. In germline, CDR1 is SGHNT, CDR2 YYREEE (reference sequence). With 1 base removed from V and 11 bases from J, the gap between germline ends came to 13 bases.

On this clonotype itself: One junction end does not reproduce the germline sequence, and a read error may be involved. The chain couples TRBV5-6 to TRBJ2-1; 7 nucleotides agree with TRBD2. Germline CDR1 SGHDT, CDR2 YYEEEE. CDR3 length equals 15 residues. The CDR3 region is CASSLQAGPENEQLF. DNA for the CDR3: TGTGCCAGTAGCTTGCAAGCGGGGCCCGAGAACGAGCAGTTATTC.